Shown below are 23 T cell receptor beta chains from a single sample sequenced in a study of control samples from healthy donors and cancer patients. Assay: immunoSEQ multiplex PCR; the TCRdb copy retains only in-frame clones and omits some. The sample holds 110,000 to 150,000 clones; 75% to 95% are singletons and the top ten take approximately 6.8%. Sequenced sample: blood. The origin of the receptors is a man younger than 35 in good health.

This chain links TRBV2 with TRBJ1-3; possibly TRBD1 for D (5 bases). Germline loops: CDR1 SNHLY, CDR2 FYNNEI. This CDR3 region has 15 residues. The V and J ends lost 2 bases and 0 bases respectively, with 8 bases between them. The CDR3 reads CASSELTDSGNTIYF. The CDR3 nucleotides read TGTGCCAGCAGTGAACTGACAGACTCTGGAAACACCATATATTTT. Together with reference TRBV2 and TRBJ1-3, the CDR3 gives the full variable domain: EPEVTQTPSHQVTQMGQEVILRCVPISNHLYFYWYRQILGQKVEFLVSFYNNEISEKSEIFDDQFSVERPDGSNFTLKIRSTKLEDSAMYFCASSELTDSGNTIYFGEGSWLTVV.

The chain has TRBV7-6 and TRBJ1-6; 7 nucleotides match TRBD1. CDR1 SGHVS and CDR2 FNYEAQ come from the germline V gene. The CDR3 contains 19 residues. J gave up 0 bases and V 5 bases, and 13 bases lay outside the gene matches. The CDR3, as DNA: TGTGCCAGCAGCCCATCGAGGGGGGACAGCAGCTCCTATAATTCACCCCTCCACTTT. Protein sequence: CASSPSRGDSSSYNSPLHF.

The chain combines TRBV7-2 with TRBJ2-2, with D possibly TRBD1 on 6 matching bases. The CDR3 has 16 amino acids. The ends were cut back, 1 base at V and 4 bases at J, with 13 bases in the middle. From germline, CDR1 is SGHTA and CDR2 FQGNSA. CDR3 in amino acids: CASSLVGDIVTGELFF. The CDR3 DNA sequence: TGTGCCAGCAGCTTAGTAGGGGACATAGTCACCGGGGAGCTGTTTTTT.

This sequence joins TRBV5-6 and TRBJ2-5; D possibly corresponds to TRBD1 (6 bases). V shed 4 bases and J shed 4 bases, with 20 bases lying between them. Germline CDR1 reads SGHDT; CDR2 reads YYEEEE. This CDR3 region has 16 residues. The CDR3 DNA is TGTGCCAGCAGCAATGAGCGAACAGGGTCGGGAGAGACCCAGTACTTC. This sequence encodes CASSNERTGSGETQYF.

The J gene is TRBJ2-7, the V gene TRBV30, with TRBD2 identical over 7 bases. The CDR3 totals 12 residues. Germline V CDR1 and CDR2: GTSNPN, SVGIG (reference sequence). Losses at the gene ends were 4 bases for V and 4 bases for J; bases not matched to a gene: 4. The CDR3, as DNA: TGTGCCTGGAATCCTAGCGGTTACGAGCAGTACTTC. Protein: CAWNPSGYEQYF.

The chain has TRBV3-1 (or the pseudogene TRBV3-2) and TRBJ1-2, with no clear D. This CDR3 contains 15 residues. Trimming took 0 bases from V and 2 from J, leaving 10 bases between them. Germline V gene sequence: CDR1 LGHDT, CDR2 YNNKEL (reference sequence). The CDR3 sequence is CASSQEEAGNYGYTF. CDR3 DNA sequence: TGTGCCAGCAGCCAAGAAGAGGCAGGAAACTATGGCTACACCTTC.

The V gene is TRBV7-2, the J gene TRBJ2-4; D is unresolved. Germline V gene lookup returns CDR1 SGHTA and CDR2 FQGNSA. The CDR3 is made up of 15 amino acids. Deletions cut 2 bases from V and 1 base from J, with 9 bases between. The CDR3 loop reads CASSLWAMAKNIQYF. The CDR3 region has the DNA TGTGCCAGCAGCTTATGGGCGATGGCCAAAAACATTCAGTACTTC.

The chain links TRBV28 to TRBJ2-5; D is unclear. With 6 bases removed from V and 4 bases from J, the gap between germline ends came to 9 bases. Germline V CDR1 and CDR2: MDHEN, SYDVKM. The CDR3 covers 12 residues. DNA of the CDR3: TGTGCCAGCAGCCTCCCCCTAGAGACCCAGTACTTC. Its translation is CASSLPLETQYF.

The chain links TRBV10-3 to TRBJ2-2, with D possibly being TRBD1 (6 bases). Germline loops: CDR1 ENHRY, CDR2 SYGVKD. This CDR3 contains 15 residues. V dropped 2 bases and J dropped 3 bases, with 10 bases sitting between them. The CDR3 sequence is CAISETGTDTGELFF. The DNA for the CDR3 is TGTGCCATCAGTGAGACAGGGACGGACACCGGGGAGCTGTTTTTT.

This clone was seen a handful of times. The rearrangement uses TRBV4-2 and TRBJ1-5, with D perhaps TRBD1 (5 bases). From germline, CDR1 is LGHNA and CDR2 YNFKEQ. V was shortened by 7 bases and J by 6 bases, with 13 bases between the two germline ends. This CDR3 region has 13 residues. The CDR3 loop is CASTPTGGQPQHF. CDR3 nucleotides: TGTGCCAGCACGCCTACCGGGGGTCAGCCCCAGCATTTT.

This chain connects TRBV6-5 to TRBJ1-2; 8 nucleotides align to TRBD1. After removal of 4 bases from V and 0 bases from J, the junction contained 4 bases not matched to a gene. There are 15 residues in the CDR3. Germline V CDR1 and CDR2: MNHEY, SVGAGI. As DNA, the CDR3 is TGTGCCAGCAGTTTCGCAGGGGGCGCTAACTATGGCTACACCTTC. It is translated as CASSFAGGANYGYTF.

This chain uses TRBV12-3 or TRBV12-4 with TRBJ2-7, with D uncertain. The CDR3 loop spans 13 amino acids. The germline V and J ends were trimmed by 4 bases and 0 bases, with 7 bases remaining between them. Here the CDR3 reads CASSYSDSYEQYF. CDR3 nucleotide sequence: TGTGCCAGCAGTTATTCAGACTCCTACGAGCAGTACTTC.

The chain employs TRBV18 and TRBJ1-5, with D maybe TRBD1 (5 bases). The CDR3 covers 15 residues. Trimming left V 0 bases short and J 4 bases short, with 10 bases between. Germline-derived CDR1 and CDR2 are KGHSH and LQKENI. The CDR3 DNA sequence: TGTGCCAGCTCACCACCGGGGGACCCGAATCAGCCCCAGCATTTT. It specifies CASSPPGDPNQPQHF.

The V call is TRBV6-5, the J call TRBJ1-3; the match to TRBD1 covers 7 bases. The CDR3 runs to 13 residues. Germline V gives CDR1 MNHEY, CDR2 SVGAGI. J lost 4 bases, V lost 10 bases, and 7 bases had no gene match. The CDR3 is CATLDRAGNTIYF. DNA of the CDR3: TGTGCCACACTAGACAGGGCCGGAAACACCATATATTTT.

The chain uses TRBV7-2 and TRBJ1-2, with D possibly matching TRBD1 (5 bases). Germline values: CDR1 SGHTA, CDR2 FQGNSA. V was clipped by 4 bases and J by 4 bases, with 10 bases between them. This CDR3 has 13 amino acids. The CDR3 loop reads CASSSGATYGYTF. The DNA for the CDR3 is TGTGCCAGCAGCTCCGGGGCTACCTATGGCTACACCTTC.

The CDR3 DNA reads as TGTGCGGGACAGTCCTTATATTATAGCAATCAGCCCCAGCATTTT. This sequence encodes CAGQSLYYSNQPQHF. V and J are TRBV19 and TRBJ1-5, with 7 positions matching TRBD1. The CDR3 sequence is 15 residues long. The germline V gene encodes CDR1 LNHDA and CDR2 SQIVND (reference sequence).

The V call is TRBV12-5, the J call TRBJ2-3, with D unclear. This CDR3 has 14 residues. The V end was cut by 2 bases, the J end by 3 bases, with 9 bases between. Germline V gene lookup returns CDR1 LGHNT and CDR2 FRNRAP. Here the CDR3 DNA reads TGTGCTAGTGGTTTGCCCCTGCCGACAGATACGCAGTATTTT. Its translation is CASGLPLPTDTQYF. Variable domain in full (rest from reference TRBV12-5 and TRBJ2-3): DARVTQTPRHKVTEMGQEVTMRCQPILGHNTVFWYRQTMMQGLELLAYFRNRAPLDDSGMPKDRFSAEMPDATLATLKIQPSEPRDSAVYFCASGLPLPTDTQYFGPGTRLTVL.

The gene calls are TRBV19 and TRBJ2-1, with D perhaps TRBD1 (5 bases). Germline V gene sequence: CDR1 LNHDA, CDR2 SQIVND (reference sequence). Trimming removed 6 bases at V and 5 bases at J, with 17 bases between. This CDR3 has 15 residues. CDR3 loop: CASRKWLDRDNEQFF. DNA of the CDR3: TGTGCCAGTAGAAAATGGCTCGACAGAGACAATGAGCAGTTCTTC.

The genes are TRBV2 and TRBJ1-6; maybe TRBD1 (5 bases). CDR3 length: 15 amino acids. Trimming removed 9 bases from V and 6 bases from J, with 18 bases in between. The germline V gene encodes CDR1 SNHLY and CDR2 FYNNEI. CDR3 residues: CARSQGIGGNSPLHF. The CDR3 coding sequence is TGTGCCAGATCTCAGGGAATCGGGGGTAATTCACCCCTCCACTTT.

DNA of the CDR3: TGTGCCAGCAGCCACGAAGCACCTAGCGGGGGGCCTCTTGCCGGGGAGCTGTTTTTT. Its translation: CASSHEAPSGGPLAGELFF. The gene calls are TRBV7-7 and TRBJ2-2; TRBD2 matches at 11 bases. The CDR3 is made up of 19 amino acids. The ends lost 5 bases at V and 6 bases at J; junction bases unmatched: 17. Germline V lookup: CDR1 SSHAT, CDR2 FNYEAQ (reference sequence).

This clone was counted only a few times. The V call is TRBV2, the J call TRBJ1-1, with D possibly matching TRBD1 (6 bases). Germline values: CDR1 SNHLY, CDR2 FYNNEI. V shed 5 bases and J shed 1 base, with 11 bases lying between them. This CDR3 has 14 amino acids. CDR3 region: CASSSLGGNTEAFF. The DNA of the CDR3 is TGTGCCAGCAGTTCTCTAGGGGGGAACACTGAAGCTTTCTTT.

V and J are TRBV2 and TRBJ2-5, with D maybe TRBD2 (5 bases). Germline CDR1 SNHLY, CDR2 FYNNEI. The V end was cut by 10 bases, the J end by 3 bases, with 15 bases between. CDR3 length equals 13 residues. The CDR3 protein is CATQKDWEETQYF. The CDR3 DNA is TGTGCCACCCAAAAGGACTGGGAAGAGACCCAGTACTTC.

The CDR3 region has the DNA TGTGCCAGCAGCCGAACAGGGAACTATGGCTACACCTTC. Translation: CASSRTGNYGYTF. This chain connects TRBV6-5 to TRBJ1-2, with a tentative D call TRBD1 (6 bases). Trimming shortened V by 6 bases and J by 2 bases, and 10 bases separated the two germline ends. The germline CDR1 and CDR2 sequences are MNHEY and SVGAGI. This CDR3 spans 13 amino acids.